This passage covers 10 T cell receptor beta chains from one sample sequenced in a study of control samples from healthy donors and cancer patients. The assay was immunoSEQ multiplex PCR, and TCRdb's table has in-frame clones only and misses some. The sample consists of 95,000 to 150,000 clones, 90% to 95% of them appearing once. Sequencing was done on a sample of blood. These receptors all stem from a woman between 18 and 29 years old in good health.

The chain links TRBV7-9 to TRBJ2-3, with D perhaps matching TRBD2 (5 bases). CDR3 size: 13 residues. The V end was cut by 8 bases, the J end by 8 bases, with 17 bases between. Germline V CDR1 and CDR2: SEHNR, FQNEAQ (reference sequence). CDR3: CASGSGVSVTQYF. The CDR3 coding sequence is TGTGCCAGCGGGTCCGGGGTTTCGGTTACGCAGTATTTT.

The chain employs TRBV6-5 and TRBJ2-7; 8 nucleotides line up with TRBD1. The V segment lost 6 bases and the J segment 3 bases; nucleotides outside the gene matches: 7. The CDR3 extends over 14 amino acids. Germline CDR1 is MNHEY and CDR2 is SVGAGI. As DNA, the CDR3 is TGTGCCAGCAGCCCCCGGGACAGGTACTACGAGCAGTACTTC. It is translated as CASSPRDRYYEQYF.

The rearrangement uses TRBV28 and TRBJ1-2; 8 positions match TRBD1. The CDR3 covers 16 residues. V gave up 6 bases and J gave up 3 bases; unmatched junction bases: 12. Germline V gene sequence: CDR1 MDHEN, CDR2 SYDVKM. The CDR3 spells CASSSEDREPYYGYTF. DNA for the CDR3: TGTGCCAGCAGCTCAGAGGACAGGGAGCCTTACTATGGCTACACCTTC.

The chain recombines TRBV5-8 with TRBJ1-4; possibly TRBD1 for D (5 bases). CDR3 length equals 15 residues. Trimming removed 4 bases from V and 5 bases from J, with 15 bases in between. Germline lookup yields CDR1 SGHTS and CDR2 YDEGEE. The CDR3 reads CASSPRGSRNEKLFF. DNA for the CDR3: TGTGCCAGCAGCCCCCGGGGCAGCCGAAATGAAAAACTGTTTTTT.

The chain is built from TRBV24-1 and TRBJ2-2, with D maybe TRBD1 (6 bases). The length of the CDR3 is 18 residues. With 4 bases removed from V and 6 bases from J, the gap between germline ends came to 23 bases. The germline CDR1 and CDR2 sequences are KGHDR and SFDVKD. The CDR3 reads CATSDIPDRTLSSGELFF. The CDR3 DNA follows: TGTGCCACCAGTGACATTCCGGACAGAACTCTTAGTTCCGGGGAGCTGTTTTTT.

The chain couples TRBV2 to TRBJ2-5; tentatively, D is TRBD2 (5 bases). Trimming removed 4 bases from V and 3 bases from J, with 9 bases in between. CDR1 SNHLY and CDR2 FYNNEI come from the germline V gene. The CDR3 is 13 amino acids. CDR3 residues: CASSGSGEETQYF. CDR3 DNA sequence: TGTGCCAGCAGTGGGTCCGGGGAAGAGACCCAGTACTTC.

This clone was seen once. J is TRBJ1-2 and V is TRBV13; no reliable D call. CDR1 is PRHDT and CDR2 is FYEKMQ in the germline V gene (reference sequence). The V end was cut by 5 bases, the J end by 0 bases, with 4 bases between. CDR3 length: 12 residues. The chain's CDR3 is CASSRANYGYTF. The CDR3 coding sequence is TGTGCCAGCAGCCGGGCTAACTATGGCTACACCTTC.

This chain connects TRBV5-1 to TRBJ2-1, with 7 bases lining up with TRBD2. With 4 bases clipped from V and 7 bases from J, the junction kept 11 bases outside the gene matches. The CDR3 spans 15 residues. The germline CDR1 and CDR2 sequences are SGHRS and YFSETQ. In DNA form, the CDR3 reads TGCGCCAGCAGCCCAGGCAGCGGGGAATGGAATGAGCAGTTCTTC. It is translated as CASSPGSGEWNEQFF.

CDR3 sequence (DNA): TGTGCCAGCAGTTCTGGACAGGGGCGCGTCGATGAAGCTTTCTTT. Its translation: CASSSGQGRVDEAFF. V usage is TRBV28 and J usage is TRBJ1-1; 9 positions agree with TRBD1. This CDR3 comprises 15 residues. The V and J ends lost 4 bases and 7 bases, in that order; junction bases with no gene match: 10. CDR1 is MDHEN and CDR2 is SYDVKM in the germline V gene. The variable domain in full, with the rest retrieved from reference TRBV28 and TRBJ1-1, is DVKVTQSSRYLVKRTGEKVFLECVQDMDHENMFWYRQDPGLGLRLIYFSYDVKMKEKGDIPEGYSVSREKKERFSLILESASTNQTSMYLCASSSGQGRVDEAFFGQGTRLTVV.

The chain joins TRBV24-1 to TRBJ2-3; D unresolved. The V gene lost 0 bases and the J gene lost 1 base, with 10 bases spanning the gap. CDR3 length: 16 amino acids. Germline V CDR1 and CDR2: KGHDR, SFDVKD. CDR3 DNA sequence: TGTGCCACCAGTGATTTGAGGGCAGAGGGCACAGATACGCAGTATTTT. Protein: CATSDLRAEGTDTQYF.